These 21 T cell receptor beta chains were sequenced from one sample in a study of cytomegalovirus exposure and HLA in healthy donors. The PCR employed 60 Vbeta primers together with 13 Jbeta primers. Profiling relied on immunoSEQ multiplex PCR, and the TCRdb table lists in-frame clones only, not all of them. The profile shows 100,000 to 150,000 clones, approximately 77% of them singletons. The sequenced sample was PBMCs. The receptors originated from a man aged 50 to 59 in good health and CMV-seropositive.

This clone appeared a single time. The chain couples TRBV28 to TRBJ1-1; 8 nucleotides line up with TRBD1. This CDR3 contains 14 residues. Germline V gene sequence: CDR1 MDHEN, CDR2 SYDVKM. V lost 8 bases and J lost 4; bases outside the gene matches: 9. CDR3 DNA sequence: TGTGCCAGCCTTCCGGGACAGGCTTCCACTGAAGCTTTCTTT. This translates into CASLPGQASTEAFF.

This clone was recorded a few times. The CDR3 nucleotides read TGTGCCAGCAGAGATACAGGTTTTAGCTCCTACGAGCAGTACTTC. Its translation is CASRDTGFSSYEQYF. The chain employs TRBV7-9 and TRBJ2-7; TRBD1 might be the D (5 bases). Germline V gene sequence: CDR1 SEHNR, CDR2 FQNEAQ (reference sequence). The CDR3 has 15 amino acids. V was trimmed by 6 bases and J by 0 bases, leaving 15 bases between them.

This chain joins TRBV2 and TRBJ2-5; D is perhaps TRBD2 (6 bases). The germline CDR1 and CDR2 sequences are SNHLY and FYNNEI. The CDR3 sequence is 14 residues long. The V and J ends lost 8 bases and 7 bases respectively, with 20 bases between them. The CDR3 bases are TGTGCCAGCGCGACCGGGACTCCCGTGGGGACCCAGTACTTC. Its translation: CASATGTPVGTQYF.

The genes are TRBV30 and TRBJ2-1; TRBD1 matches at 11 bases. V gave up 3 bases and J gave up 5 bases; unmatched junction bases: 3. Germline V CDR1 and CDR2: GTSNPN, SVGIG (reference sequence). The CDR3 extends over 14 amino acids. The CDR3 loop reads CAWRGTGGNNEQFF. The CDR3 nucleotides read TGTGCCTGGAGAGGGACAGGGGGAAACAATGAGCAGTTCTTC.

This clone was counted between two and nine times. The chain carries TRBV18 and TRBJ2-7; no definite D call. The V and J ends lost 3 bases and 2 bases respectively, with 11 bases between them. Germline V gene sequence: CDR1 KGHSH, CDR2 LQKENI. The CDR3 runs to 14 residues. CDR3: CASSPPQATYEQYF. Here the CDR3 DNA reads TGTGCCAGCTCACCCCCGCAGGCTACCTACGAGCAGTACTTC.

The chain links TRBV10-1 to TRBJ1-2, with D maybe TRBD1 (5 bases). CDR1 is WNHNN and CDR2 is SYGVQD in the germline V gene (reference sequence). This CDR3 is 13 amino acids long. Trimming cost V 3 bases and J 8 bases, with 13 bases left between them. The DNA of the CDR3 is TGCGCCAGCAGTGATCGGCAGGGTTCCGGCTACACCTTC. Translated, it gives CASSDRQGSGYTF.

The J gene is TRBJ1-1, the V gene TRBV19, with D possibly matching TRBD1 (5 bases). The CDR3 is 16 amino acids. Trimming cost V 7 bases and J 6 bases, with 24 bases left between them. Germline V CDR1 and CDR2: LNHDA, SQIVND (reference sequence). CDR3 sequence (DNA): TGTGCCAGTAAAGACGATGGGGGGGGGACGGGGTCTGAAGCTTTCTTT. It specifies CASKDDGGGTGSEAFF. Based on the CDR3 plus reference TRBV19 and TRBJ1-1, the full variable domain is DGGITQSPKYLFRKEGQNVTLSCEQNLNHDAMYWYRQDPGQGLRLIYYSQIVNDFQKGDIAEGYSVSREKKESFPLTVTSAQKNPTAFYLCASKDDGGGTGSEAFFGQGTRLTVV.

This clone came up a few times. The rearrangement joins TRBV18 to TRBJ2-7, with 9 bases matching TRBD1. Losses at the gene ends were 2 bases for V and 3 bases for J; bases not matched to a gene: 5. Germline CDR1 is KGHSH and CDR2 is LQKENI. The CDR3 length is 15 residues. CDR3 sequence: CASSPGTGTGYEQYF. The CDR3 DNA reads as TGTGCCAGCTCACCAGGGACAGGGACGGGCTACGAGCAGTACTTC. The variable domain in full, completed from reference TRBV18 and TRBJ2-7, reads NAGVMQNPRHLVRRRGQEARLRCSPMKGHSHVYWYRQLPEEGLKFMVYLQKENIIDESGMPKERFSAEFPKEGPSILRIQQVVRGDSAAYFCASSPGTGTGYEQYFGPGTRLTVT.

The chain links TRBV6-5 to TRBJ2-7; 13 bases are a match to TRBD2. Trimming cost V 6 bases and J 2 bases; bases outside gene matches: 4. The length of the CDR3 is 15 residues. The V gene's germline CDR1 is MNHEY and CDR2 SVGAGI. CDR3 bases: TGTGCCAGCAGAACCGGGACTAGCGGGACCTACGAGCAGTACTTC. Its translation: CASRTGTSGTYEQYF.

The chain has TRBV7-2 and TRBJ2-7; 7 bases are a match to TRBD2. Trimming took 2 bases from V and 0 from J; bases not matched to a gene: 4. The germline V gene encodes CDR1 SGHTA and CDR2 FQGNSA. The CDR3 covers 15 residues. The CDR3, as DNA: TGTGCCAGCAGCTTAACCGGCGGGAGCTCCTACGAGCAGTACTTC. Its protein is CASSLTGGSSYEQYF.

This chain links TRBV4-2 with TRBJ1-1, with D unresolved. The CDR3 has 13 amino acids. Germline CDR1 and CDR2: LGHNA and YNFKEQ. V was cut by 4 bases and J by 1 base, with 7 bases left in between. The CDR3 region is CASSRTRNTEAFF. The DNA for the CDR3 is TGTGCCAGCAGCCGTACAAGGAACACTGAAGCTTTCTTT.

The J gene is TRBJ2-1, the V gene TRBV15, with 8 nucleotides matching TRBD2. Germline V gene data show CDR1 as LNHNV and CDR2 as YYDKDF (reference sequence). The CDR3 runs to 16 residues. V was clipped by 5 bases and J by 2 bases; unmatched bases: 8. In nucleotides, the CDR3 is TGTGCCACCAGCTTACTAGCGGAGCGGGCCTACAATGAGCAGTTCTTC. Translating gives CATSLLAERAYNEQFF.

In this sample, this clone turned up a few times. The J gene is TRBJ1-1, the V gene TRBV2; 7 bases map to TRBD1. V trimming: 5 bases; J trimming: 0 bases; junction bases outside the gene matches: 6. The length of the CDR3 is 15 residues. Per the germline V gene, CDR1 is SNHLY and CDR2 is FYNNEI. The CDR3 DNA follows: TGTGCCAGCAGTCCCAGACAGGGCCTGAACACTGAAGCTTTCTTT. Translated, it gives CASSPRQGLNTEAFF.

The chain is built from TRBV28 and TRBJ2-6; 8 bases match TRBD1. Germline CDR1 is MDHEN and CDR2 is SYDVKM. CDR3 length: 18 residues. J lost 0 bases, V lost 5 bases, and 9 bases had no gene match. The chain's CDR3 is CASSVHGTGVSGANVLTF. CDR3 nucleotide sequence: TGTGCCAGCAGTGTACACGGGACAGGAGTCTCTGGGGCCAACGTCCTGACTTTC.

The J gene is TRBJ1-2, the V gene TRBV5-4, with TRBD1 identical over 8 bases. The CDR3 contains 15 residues. Unmatched junction bases numbered 5, after V lost 3 bases and J lost 1 base. CDR1 is SGHNT and CDR2 is YYREEE in the germline V gene (reference sequence). This CDR3 is CASSSRTGNNYGYTF. CDR3 in DNA: TGTGCCAGCAGCTCTCGGACAGGGAATAACTATGGCTACACCTTC.

The chain recombines TRBV6-1 with TRBJ2-5; D is unclear. Germline CDR1 and CDR2: MNHNS and SASEGT. V lost 4 bases to trimming and J lost 6 bases, with 9 bases between them. The CDR3 runs to 12 residues. The CDR3 DNA follows: TGTGCCAGCAGTGGAGATGCTAAGACCCAGTACTTC. It translates to CASSGDAKTQYF.

The genes are TRBV10-3 and TRBJ2-7, with 7 bases identical to TRBD1. The V gene end was trimmed by 8 bases and the J gene end by 2 bases; junction bases not matched to a gene: 12. CDR3 length equals 15 residues. The germline gives CDR1 ENHRY, CDR2 SYGVKD. CDR3 coding DNA: TGTGCCATCTCAACGGCCGGGACAGAGGCCTACGAGCAGTACTTC. Amino acids: CAISTAGTEAYEQYF.

V and J are TRBV6-5 and TRBJ1-2; weak D call: TRBD1 (5 bases). The V end lost 0 bases, the J end lost 7 bases, and 12 bases lay between the germline ends. Per germline, CDR1 MNHEY and CDR2 SVGAGI. CDR3 length: 14 amino acids. CDR3 nucleotide sequence: TGTGCCAGCAGTTACTCGTGGAGGGGCGGTGGCTACACCTTC. Translated, it gives CASSYSWRGGGYTF.

The chain links TRBV6-5 to TRBJ1-1, with 8 bases lining up with TRBD1. Trimming removed 7 bases from V and 5 bases from J; junction bases left unmatched: 6. The CDR3 spans 13 residues. Germline assignment: CDR1 MNHEY and CDR2 SVGAGI. The CDR3 is CASKGQGGTEAFF. The CDR3 DNA is TGTGCCAGCAAAGGACAGGGTGGTACTGAAGCTTTCTTT.

V and J are TRBV6-1 and TRBJ1-2; 7 nucleotides match TRBD1. V shed 7 bases, J shed 6 bases, and the junction held 11 bases outside the gene matches. The CDR3 consists of 14 residues. Germline CDR1 MNHNS, CDR2 SASEGT. CDR3 amino acids: CASMTGTPENGYTF. The CDR3, as DNA: TGTGCCAGCATGACAGGGACACCCGAAAATGGCTACACCTTC.

The chain has TRBV18 and TRBJ1-1, with a weak D call TRBD1 (5 bases). This CDR3 is 15 amino acids long. Trimming left V 3 bases short and J 1 base short, with 12 bases between. In germline, CDR1 is KGHSH, CDR2 LQKENI. In DNA, the CDR3 is TGTGCCAGCTCACCGGACATTTCTTCGAACACTGAAGCTTTCTTT. The encoded protein is CASSPDISSNTEAFF.